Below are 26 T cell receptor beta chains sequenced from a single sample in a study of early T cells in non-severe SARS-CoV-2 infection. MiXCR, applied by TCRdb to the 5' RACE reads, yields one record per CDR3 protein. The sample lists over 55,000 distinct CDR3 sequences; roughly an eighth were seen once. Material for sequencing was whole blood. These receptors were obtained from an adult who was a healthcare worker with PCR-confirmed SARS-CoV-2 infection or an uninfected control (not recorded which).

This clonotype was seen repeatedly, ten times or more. CDR3 bases: TGTGCCAGCAGCCCTATTGCAGGGGTTGCTACGCAGTATTTT. This gives the protein CASSPIAGVATQYF. The chain employs TRBV14 and TRBJ2-3, with D possibly TRBD1 on 6 matching bases. Per the germline V gene, CDR1 is SGHDN and CDR2 is FVKESK. V lost 4 bases and J 8 bases, leaving 16 bases between the germline ends. The CDR3 extends over 14 amino acids.

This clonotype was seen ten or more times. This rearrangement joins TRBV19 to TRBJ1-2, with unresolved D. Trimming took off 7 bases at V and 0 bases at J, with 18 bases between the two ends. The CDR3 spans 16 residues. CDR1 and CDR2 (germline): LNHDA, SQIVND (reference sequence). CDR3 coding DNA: TGTGCCAGTAACAGAGGACCGGCCGCAGCTAACTATGGCTACACCTTC. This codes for CASNRGPAAANYGYTF.

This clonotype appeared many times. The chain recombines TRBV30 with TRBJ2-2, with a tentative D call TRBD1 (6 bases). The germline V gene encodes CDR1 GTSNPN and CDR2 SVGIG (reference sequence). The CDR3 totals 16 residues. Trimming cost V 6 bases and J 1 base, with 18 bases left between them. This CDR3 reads CACPGTTGMNTGELFF. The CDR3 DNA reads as TGTGCCTGTCCAGGCACAACAGGGATGAACACCGGGGAGCTGTTTTTT.

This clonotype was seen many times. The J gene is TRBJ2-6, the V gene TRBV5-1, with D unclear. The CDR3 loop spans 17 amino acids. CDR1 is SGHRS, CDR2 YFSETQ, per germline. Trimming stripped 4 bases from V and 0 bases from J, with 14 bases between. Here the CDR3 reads CASSPDNTRSGANVLTF. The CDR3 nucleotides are TGCGCCAGCAGCCCAGATAATACACGCTCTGGGGCCAACGTCCTGACTTTC.

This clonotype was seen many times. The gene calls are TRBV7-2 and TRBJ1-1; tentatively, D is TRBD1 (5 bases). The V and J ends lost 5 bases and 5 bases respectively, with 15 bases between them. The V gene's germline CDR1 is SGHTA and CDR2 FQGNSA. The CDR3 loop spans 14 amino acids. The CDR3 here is CASSPWLGETEAFF. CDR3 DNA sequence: TGTGCCAGCAGCCCCTGGTTAGGGGAGACTGAAGCTTTCTTT.

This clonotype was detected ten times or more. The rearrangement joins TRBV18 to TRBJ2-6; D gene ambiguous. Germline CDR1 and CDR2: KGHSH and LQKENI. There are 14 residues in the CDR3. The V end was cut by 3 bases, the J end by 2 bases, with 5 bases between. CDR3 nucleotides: TGTGCCAGCTCACCCGCGACTGGGGCCAACGTCCTGACTTTC. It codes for CASSPATGANVLTF.

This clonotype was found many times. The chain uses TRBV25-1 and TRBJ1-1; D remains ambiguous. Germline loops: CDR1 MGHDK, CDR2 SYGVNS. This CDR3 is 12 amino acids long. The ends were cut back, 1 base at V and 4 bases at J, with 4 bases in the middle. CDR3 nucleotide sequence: TGTGCCAGCAGTGAATTAGGCACTGAAGCTTTCTTT. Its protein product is CASSELGTEAFF.

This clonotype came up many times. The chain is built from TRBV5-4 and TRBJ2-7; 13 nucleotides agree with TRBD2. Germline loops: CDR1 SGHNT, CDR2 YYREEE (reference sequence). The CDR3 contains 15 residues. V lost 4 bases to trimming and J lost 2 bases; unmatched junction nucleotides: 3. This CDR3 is CASSRGLAGPYEQYF. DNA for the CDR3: TGTGCCAGCAGCCGGGGACTAGCGGGACCCTACGAGCAGTACTTC.

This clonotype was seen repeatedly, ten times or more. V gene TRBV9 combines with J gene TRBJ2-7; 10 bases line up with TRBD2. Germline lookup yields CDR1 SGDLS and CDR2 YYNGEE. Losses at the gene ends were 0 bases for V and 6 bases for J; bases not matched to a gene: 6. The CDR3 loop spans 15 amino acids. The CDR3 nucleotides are TGTGCCAGCAGCGTAGCTCTAGCGGGAGACGGCGAGCAGTACTTC. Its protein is CASSVALAGDGEQYF.

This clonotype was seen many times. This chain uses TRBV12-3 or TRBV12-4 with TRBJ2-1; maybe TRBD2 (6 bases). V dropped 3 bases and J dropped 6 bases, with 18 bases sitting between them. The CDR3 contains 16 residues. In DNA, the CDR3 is TGTGCCAGCAGTTTCCCGCCCGCAGCGGGCAGCAATGAGCAGTTCTTC. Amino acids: CASSFPPAAGSNEQFF.

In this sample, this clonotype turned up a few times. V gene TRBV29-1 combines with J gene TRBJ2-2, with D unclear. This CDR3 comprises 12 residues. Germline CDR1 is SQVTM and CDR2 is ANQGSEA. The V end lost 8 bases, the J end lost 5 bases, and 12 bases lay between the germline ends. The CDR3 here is CSFSVETGELFF. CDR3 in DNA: TGCAGCTTTTCAGTGGAGACCGGGGAGCTGTTTTTT.

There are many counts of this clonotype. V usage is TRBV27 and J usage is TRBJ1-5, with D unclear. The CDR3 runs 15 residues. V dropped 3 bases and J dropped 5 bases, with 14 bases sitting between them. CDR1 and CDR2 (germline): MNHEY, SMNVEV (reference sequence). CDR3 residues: CASSFIRDRDQPQHF. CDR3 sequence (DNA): TGTGCCAGCAGTTTCATTAGGGATAGGGATCAGCCCCAGCATTTT.

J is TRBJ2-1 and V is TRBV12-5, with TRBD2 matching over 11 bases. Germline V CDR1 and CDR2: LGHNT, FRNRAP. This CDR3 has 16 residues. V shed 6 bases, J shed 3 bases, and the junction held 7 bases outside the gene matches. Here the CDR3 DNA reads TGTGCTAGTGGCCCCCCGGGACTAGCGGACTACAATGAGCAGTTCTTC. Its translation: CASGPPGLADYNEQFF.

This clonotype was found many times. Written as DNA, the CDR3 is TGTGCTAGTGGTTTGGCAATAACTAGCGGGAGGGTAGAGACCCAGTACTTC. It is translated as CASGLAITSGRVETQYF. The chain uses TRBV12-5 and TRBJ2-5; 13 bases match TRBD2. The trim removed 1 base at V and 4 bases at J, leaving 6 bases unmatched. The germline V gene has CDR1 LGHNT and CDR2 FRNRAP. The CDR3 extends over 17 amino acids.

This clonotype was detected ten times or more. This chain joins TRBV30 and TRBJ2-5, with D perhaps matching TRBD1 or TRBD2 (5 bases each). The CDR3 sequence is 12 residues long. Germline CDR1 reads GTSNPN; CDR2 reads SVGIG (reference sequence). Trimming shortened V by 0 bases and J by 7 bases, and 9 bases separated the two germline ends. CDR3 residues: CAWSVLGATQYF. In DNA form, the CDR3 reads TGTGCCTGGAGTGTACTAGGGGCGACCCAGTACTTC.

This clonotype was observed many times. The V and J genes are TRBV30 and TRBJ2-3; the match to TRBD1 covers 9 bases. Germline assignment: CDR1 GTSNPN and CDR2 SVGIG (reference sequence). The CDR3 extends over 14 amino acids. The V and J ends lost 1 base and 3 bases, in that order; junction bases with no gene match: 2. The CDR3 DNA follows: TGTGCCTGGAGTGGGACAGGGGATACAGATACGCAGTATTTT. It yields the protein CAWSGTGDTDTQYF.

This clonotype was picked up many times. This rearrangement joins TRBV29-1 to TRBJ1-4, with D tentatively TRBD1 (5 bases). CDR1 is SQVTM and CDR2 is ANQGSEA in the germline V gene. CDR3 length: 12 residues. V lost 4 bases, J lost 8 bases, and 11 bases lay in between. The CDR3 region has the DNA TGCAGCGTTGTGTCCTGGGGCGAAAAACTGTTTTTT. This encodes CSVVSWGEKLFF. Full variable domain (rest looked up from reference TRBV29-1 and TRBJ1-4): SAVISQKPSRDICQRGTSLTIQCQVDSQVTMMFWYRQQPGQSLTLIATANQGSEATYESGFVIDKFPISRPNLTFSTLTVSNMSPEDSSIYLCSVVSWGEKLFFGSGTQLSVL.

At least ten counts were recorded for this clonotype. In DNA form, the CDR3 reads TGTGCCAGCAGCCGGACAGGGGGCTACTCTGGAAACACCATATATTTT. Translated, it gives CASSRTGGYSGNTIYF. The chain couples TRBV6-2 or TRBV6-3 to TRBJ1-3, with 11 bases fitting TRBD1. This CDR3 region has 16 residues. V trimming: 6 bases; J trimming: 0 bases; junction bases outside the gene matches: 4. Looked up from germline, CDR1 is MNHEY and CDR2 is SVGEGT.

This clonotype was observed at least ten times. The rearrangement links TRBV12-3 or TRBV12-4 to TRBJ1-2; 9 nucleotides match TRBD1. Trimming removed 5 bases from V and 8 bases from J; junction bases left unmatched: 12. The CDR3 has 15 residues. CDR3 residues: CASSPRTGEGKGYTF. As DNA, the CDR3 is TGTGCCAGCAGTCCCAGGACAGGGGAGGGAAAAGGCTACACCTTC.

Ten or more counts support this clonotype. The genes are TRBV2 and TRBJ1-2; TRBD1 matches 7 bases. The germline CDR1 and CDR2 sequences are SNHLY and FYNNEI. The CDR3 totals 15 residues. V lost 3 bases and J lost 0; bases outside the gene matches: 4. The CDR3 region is CASSEGDSSNYGYTF. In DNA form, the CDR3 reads TGTGCCAGCAGTGAGGGGGACAGCTCTAACTATGGCTACACCTTC.

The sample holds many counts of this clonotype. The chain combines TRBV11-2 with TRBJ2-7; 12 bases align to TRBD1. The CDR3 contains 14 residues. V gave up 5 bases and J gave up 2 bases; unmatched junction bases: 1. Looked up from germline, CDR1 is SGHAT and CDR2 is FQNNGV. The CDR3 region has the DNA TGTGCCAGCAGCCGGGACAGGGGGCCCTACGAGCAGTACTTC. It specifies CASSRDRGPYEQYF.

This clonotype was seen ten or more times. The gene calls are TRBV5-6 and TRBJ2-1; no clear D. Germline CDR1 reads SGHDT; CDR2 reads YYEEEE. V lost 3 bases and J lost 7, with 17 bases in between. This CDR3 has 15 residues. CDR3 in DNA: TGTGCCAGCAGCTCTCTGATTGACACTGGGAATGAGCAGTTCTTC. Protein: CASSSLIDTGNEQFF.

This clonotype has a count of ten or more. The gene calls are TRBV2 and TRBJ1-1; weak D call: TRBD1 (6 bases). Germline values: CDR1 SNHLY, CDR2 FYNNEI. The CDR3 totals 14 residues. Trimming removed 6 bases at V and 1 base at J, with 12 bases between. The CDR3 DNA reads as TGTGCCAGCAGGAAGGGGGAGGGGAACACTGAAGCTTTCTTT. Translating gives CASRKGEGNTEAFF.

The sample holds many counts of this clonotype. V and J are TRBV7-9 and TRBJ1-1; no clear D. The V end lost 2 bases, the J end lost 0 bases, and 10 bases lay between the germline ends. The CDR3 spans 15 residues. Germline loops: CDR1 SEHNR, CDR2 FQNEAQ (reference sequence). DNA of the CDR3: TGTGCCAGCAGCTTACAAGGACTCATGAACACTGAAGCTTTCTTT. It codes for CASSLQGLMNTEAFF.

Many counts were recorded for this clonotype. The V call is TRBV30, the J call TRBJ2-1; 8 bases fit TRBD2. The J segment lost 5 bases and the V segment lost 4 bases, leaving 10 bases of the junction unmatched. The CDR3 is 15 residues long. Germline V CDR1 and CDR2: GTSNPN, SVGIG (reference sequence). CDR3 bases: TGTGCCTGGACCCAACTAGCGGAAGGGGACAATGAGCAGTTCTTC. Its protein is CAWTQLAEGDNEQFF.

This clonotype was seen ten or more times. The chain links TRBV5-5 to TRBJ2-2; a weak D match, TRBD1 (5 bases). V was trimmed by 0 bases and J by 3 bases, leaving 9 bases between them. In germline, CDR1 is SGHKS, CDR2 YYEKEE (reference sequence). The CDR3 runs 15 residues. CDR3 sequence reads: CASSLGPGHTGELFF. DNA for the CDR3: TGTGCCAGCAGCTTGGGCCCAGGGCACACCGGGGAGCTGTTTTTT.